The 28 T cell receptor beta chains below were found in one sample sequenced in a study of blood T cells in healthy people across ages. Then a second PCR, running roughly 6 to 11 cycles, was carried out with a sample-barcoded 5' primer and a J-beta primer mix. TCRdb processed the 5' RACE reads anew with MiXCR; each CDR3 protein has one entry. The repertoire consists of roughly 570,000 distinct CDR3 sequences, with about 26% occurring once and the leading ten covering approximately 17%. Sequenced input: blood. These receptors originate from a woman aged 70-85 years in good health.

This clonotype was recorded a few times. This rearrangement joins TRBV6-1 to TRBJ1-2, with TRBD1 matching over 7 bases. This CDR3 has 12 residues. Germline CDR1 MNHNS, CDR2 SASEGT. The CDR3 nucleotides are TGTGGTATCGGACAGGAGCACTATGGCTACACCTTC. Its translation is CGIGQEHYGYTF.

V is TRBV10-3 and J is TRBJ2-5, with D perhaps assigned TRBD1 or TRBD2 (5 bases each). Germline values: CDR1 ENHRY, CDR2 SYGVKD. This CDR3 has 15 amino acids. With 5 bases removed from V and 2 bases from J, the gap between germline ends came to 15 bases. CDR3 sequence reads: CAISKRDAPQETQYF. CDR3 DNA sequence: TGTGCCATCAGTAAACGGGACGCCCCGCAAGAGACCCAGTACTTC.

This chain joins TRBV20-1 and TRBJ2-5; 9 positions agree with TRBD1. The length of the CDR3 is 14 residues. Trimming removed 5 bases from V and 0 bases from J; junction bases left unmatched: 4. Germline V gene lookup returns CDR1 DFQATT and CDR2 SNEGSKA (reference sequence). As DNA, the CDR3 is TGCAGTGCTCGTGACAGGGGGAACCAAGAGACCCAGTACTTC. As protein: CSARDRGNQETQYF.

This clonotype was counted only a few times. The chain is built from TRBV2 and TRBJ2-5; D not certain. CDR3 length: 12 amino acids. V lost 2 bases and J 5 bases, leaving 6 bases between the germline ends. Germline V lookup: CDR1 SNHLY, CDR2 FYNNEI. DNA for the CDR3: TGTGCCAGCAGTGAAATAGAGGAGACCCAGTACTTC. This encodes CASSEIEETQYF.

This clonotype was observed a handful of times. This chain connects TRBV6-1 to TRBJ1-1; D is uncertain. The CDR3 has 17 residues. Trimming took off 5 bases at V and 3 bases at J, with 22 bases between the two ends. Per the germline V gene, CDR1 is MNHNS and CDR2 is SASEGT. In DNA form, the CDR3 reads TGTGCCAGCAGTCCCTCCCGGGGAGGACGATCGGACACTGAAGCTTTCTTT. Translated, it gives CASSPSRGGRSDTEAFF.

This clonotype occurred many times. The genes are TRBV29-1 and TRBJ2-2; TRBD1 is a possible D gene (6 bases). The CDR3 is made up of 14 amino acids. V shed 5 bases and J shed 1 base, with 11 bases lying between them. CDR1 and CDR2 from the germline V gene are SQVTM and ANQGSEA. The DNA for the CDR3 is TGCAGCGTTACGCCGGACAGGAACACCGGGGAGCTGTTTTTT. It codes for CSVTPDRNTGELFF.

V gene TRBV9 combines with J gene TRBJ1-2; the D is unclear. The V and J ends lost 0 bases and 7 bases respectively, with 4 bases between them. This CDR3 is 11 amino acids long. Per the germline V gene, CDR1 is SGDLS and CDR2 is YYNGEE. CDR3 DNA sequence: TGTGCCAGCAGCGTAGGTTCTGGCTACACCTTC. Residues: CASSVGSGYTF. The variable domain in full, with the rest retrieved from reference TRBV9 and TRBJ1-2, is DSGVTQTPKHLITATGQRVTLRCSPRSGDLSVYWYQQSLDQGLQFLIQYYNGEERAKGNILERFSAQQFPDLHSELNLSSLELGDSALYFCASSVGSGYTFGSGTRLTVV.

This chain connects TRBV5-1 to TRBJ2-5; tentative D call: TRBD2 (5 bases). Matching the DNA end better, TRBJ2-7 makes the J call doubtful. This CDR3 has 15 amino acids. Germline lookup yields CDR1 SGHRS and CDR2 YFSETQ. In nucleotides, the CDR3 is TGCGCCAGCAGCTTGTCAGGACTCTTCTCCTACGAGCAGTACTTC. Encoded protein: CASSLSGLFSYEQYF.

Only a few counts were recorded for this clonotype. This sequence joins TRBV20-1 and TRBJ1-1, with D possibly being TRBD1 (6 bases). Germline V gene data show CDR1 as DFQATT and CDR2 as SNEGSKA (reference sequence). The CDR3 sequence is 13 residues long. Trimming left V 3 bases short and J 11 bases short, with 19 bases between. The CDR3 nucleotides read TGCAGTGCTAGGCGGCCCCTACAGGGTAACGCTTTCTTT. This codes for CSARRPLQGNAFF.

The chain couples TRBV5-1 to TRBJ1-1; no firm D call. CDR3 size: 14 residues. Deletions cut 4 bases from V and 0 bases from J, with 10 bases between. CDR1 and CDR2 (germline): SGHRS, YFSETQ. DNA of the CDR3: TGCGCCAGCAGCACGAGGGCCATGAACACTGAAGCTTTCTTT. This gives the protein CASSTRAMNTEAFF.

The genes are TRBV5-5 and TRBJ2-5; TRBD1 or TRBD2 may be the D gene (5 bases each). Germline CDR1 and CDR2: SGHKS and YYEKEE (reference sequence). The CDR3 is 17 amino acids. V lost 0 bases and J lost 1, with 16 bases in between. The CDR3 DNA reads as TGTGCCAGCAGCTTGGGACTACAGGCGATATTCCAAGAGACCCAGTACTTC. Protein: CASSLGLQAIFQETQYF.

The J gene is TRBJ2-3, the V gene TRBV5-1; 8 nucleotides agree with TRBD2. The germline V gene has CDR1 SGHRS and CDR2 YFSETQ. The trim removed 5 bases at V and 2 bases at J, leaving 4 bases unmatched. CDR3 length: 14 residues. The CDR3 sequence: CASSSGAYTDTQYF. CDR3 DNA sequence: TGCGCCAGCAGTAGCGGGGCCTACACAGATACGCAGTATTTT.

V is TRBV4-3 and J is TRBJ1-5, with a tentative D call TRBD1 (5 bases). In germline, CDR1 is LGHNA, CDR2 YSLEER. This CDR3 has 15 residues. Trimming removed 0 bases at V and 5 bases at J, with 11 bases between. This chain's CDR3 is CASSQDLGDYQPQHF. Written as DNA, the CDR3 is TGCGCCAGCAGCCAAGATTTGGGGGACTATCAGCCCCAGCATTTT.

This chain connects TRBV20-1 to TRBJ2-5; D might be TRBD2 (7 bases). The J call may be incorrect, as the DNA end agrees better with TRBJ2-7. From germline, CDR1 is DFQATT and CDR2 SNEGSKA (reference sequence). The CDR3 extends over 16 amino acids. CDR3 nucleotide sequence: TGCAGTGCTAGGTCTCAAGGAGGCGGGGGCGCCTACGAGCAGTACTTC. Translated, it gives CSARSQGGGGAYEQYF.

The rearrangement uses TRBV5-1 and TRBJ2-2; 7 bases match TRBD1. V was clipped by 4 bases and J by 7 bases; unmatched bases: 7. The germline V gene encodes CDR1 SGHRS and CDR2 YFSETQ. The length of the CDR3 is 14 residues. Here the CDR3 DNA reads TGCGCCAGCAGCAGTGGGACAGCACTCGGGGAGCTGTTTTTT. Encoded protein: CASSSGTALGELFF.

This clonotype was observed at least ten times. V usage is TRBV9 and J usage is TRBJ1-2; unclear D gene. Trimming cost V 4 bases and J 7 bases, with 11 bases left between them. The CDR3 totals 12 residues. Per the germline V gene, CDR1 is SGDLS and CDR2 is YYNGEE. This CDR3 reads CASSLSTRGYTF. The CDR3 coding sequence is TGTGCCAGCAGCTTATCTACACGTGGCTACACCTTC.

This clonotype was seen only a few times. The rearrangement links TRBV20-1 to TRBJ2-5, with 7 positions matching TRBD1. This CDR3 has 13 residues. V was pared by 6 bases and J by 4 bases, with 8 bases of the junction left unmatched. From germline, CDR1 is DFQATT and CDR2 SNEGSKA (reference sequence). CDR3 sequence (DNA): TGCAGTGCGGCCCGACAGGGTCGAGAGACCCAGTACTTC. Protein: CSAARQGRETQYF.

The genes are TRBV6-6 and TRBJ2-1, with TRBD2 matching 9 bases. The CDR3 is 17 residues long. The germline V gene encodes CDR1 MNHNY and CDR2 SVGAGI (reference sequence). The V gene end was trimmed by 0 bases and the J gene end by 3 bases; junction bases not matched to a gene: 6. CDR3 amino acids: CASSYSALAGVYNEQFF. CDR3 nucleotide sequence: TGTGCCAGCAGTTACTCTGCACTAGCGGGTGTCTACAATGAGCAGTTCTTC.

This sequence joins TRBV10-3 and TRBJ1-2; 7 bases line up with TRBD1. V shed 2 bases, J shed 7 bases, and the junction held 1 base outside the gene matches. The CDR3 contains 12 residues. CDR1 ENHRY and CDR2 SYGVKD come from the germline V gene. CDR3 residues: CAISERDSGYTF. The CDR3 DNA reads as TGTGCCATCAGTGAGCGGGACAGTGGCTACACCTTC.

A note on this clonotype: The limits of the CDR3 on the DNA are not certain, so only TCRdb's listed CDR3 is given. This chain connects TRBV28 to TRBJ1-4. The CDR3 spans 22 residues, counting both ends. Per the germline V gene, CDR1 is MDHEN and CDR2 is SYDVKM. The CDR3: CASSLTSGYEQYFGPGHEKLFF.

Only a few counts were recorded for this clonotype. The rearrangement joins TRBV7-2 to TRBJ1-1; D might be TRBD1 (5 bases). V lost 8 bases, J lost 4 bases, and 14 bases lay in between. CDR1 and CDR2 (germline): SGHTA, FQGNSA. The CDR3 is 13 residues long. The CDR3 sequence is CASGGGMATEAFF. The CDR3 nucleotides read TGTGCCAGCGGGGGGGGGATGGCCACTGAAGCTTTCTTT.

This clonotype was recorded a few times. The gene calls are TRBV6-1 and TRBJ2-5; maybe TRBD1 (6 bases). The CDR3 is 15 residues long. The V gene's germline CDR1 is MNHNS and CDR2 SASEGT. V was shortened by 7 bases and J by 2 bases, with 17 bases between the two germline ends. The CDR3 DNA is TGTGCCAGCATCGCCAACAGGGTATTTCAAGAGACCCAGTACTTC. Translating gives CASIANRVFQETQYF.

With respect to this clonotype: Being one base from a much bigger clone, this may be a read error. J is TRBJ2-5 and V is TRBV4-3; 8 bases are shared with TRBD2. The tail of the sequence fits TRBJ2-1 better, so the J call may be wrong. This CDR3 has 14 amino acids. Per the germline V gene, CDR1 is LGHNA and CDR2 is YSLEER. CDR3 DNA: TGCGCCGGCAGACTTGGCGGGGGGACCGATGAGCAGTTCTTC. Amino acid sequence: CAGRLGGGTDEQFF.

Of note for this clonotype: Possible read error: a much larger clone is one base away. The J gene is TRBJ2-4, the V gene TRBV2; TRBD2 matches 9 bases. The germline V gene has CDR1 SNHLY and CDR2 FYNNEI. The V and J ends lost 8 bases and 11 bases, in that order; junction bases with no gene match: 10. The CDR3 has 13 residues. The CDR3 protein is CASPASGDAVQYF. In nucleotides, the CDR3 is TGTGCCAGCCCCGCTAGCGGGGATGCCGTTCAGTACTTC.

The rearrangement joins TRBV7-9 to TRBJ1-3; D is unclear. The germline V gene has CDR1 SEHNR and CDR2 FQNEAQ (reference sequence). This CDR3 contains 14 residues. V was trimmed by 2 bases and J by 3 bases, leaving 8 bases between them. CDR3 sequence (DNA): TGTGCCAGCAGCTTACTTTTGGGTGGAAACACCATATATTTT. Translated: CASSLLLGGNTIYF.

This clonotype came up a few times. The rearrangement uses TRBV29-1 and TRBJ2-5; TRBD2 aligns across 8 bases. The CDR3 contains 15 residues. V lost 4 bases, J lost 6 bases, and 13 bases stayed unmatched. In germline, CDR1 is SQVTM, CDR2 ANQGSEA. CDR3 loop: CSVGSGPGGFQTQYF. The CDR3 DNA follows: TGCAGCGTTGGCTCTGGGCCGGGGGGGTTCCAGACCCAGTACTTC.

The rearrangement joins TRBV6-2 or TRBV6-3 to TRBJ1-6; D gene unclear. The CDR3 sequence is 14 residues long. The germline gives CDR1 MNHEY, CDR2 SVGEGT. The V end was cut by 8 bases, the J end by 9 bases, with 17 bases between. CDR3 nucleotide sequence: TGTGCCAGCGGGAAACCTTTGGACCGTTCACCCCTCCACTTT. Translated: CASGKPLDRSPLHF.

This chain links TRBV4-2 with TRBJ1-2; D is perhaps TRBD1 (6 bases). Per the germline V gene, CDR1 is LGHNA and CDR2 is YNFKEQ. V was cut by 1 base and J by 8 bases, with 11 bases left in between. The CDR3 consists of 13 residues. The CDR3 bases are TGTGCCAGCAGCCAAGGGACAGCCGCCGGCTACACCTTC. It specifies CASSQGTAAGYTF.